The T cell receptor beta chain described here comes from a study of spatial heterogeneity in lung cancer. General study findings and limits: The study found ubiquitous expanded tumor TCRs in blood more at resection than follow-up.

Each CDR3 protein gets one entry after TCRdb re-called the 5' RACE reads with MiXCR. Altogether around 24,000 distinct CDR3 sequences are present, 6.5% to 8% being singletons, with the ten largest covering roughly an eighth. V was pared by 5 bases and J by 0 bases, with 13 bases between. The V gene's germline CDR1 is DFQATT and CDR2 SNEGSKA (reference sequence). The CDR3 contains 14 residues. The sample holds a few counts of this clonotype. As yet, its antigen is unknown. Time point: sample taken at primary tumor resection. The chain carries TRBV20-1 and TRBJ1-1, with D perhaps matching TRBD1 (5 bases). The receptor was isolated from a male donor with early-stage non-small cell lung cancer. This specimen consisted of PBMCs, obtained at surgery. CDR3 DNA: TGCAGTGCTTCAGTGCGGGGCTTGAACACTGAAGCTTTCTTT. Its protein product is CSASVRGLNTEAFF.